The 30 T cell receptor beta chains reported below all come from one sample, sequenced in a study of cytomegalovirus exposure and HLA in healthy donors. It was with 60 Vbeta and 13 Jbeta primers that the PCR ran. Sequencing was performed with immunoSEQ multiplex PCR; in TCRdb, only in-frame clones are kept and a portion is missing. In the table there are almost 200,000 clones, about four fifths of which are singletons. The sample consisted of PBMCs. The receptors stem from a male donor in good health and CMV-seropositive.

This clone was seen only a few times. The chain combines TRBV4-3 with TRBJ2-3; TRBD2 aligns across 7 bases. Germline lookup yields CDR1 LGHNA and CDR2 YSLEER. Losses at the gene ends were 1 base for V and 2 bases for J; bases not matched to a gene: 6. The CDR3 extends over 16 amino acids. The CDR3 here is CASSQVSSGPTDTQYF. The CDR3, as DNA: TGCGCCAGCAGCCAAGTATCTAGCGGTCCCACAGATACGCAGTATTTT.

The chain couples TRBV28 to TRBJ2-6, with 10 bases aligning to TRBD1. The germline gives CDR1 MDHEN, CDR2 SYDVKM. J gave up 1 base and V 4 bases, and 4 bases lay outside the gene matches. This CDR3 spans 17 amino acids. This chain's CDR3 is CASSSTGGGSGANVLTF. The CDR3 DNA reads TGTGCCAGCAGTTCGACAGGGGGCGGATCTGGGGCCAACGTCCTGACTTTC. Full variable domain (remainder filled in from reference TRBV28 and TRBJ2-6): DVKVTQSSRYLVKRTGEKVFLECVQDMDHENMFWYRQDPGLGLRLIYFSYDVKMKEKGDIPEGYSVSREKKERFSLILESASTNQTSMYLCASSSTGGGSGANVLTFGAGSRLTVL.

CDR3 sequence (DNA): TGTGCCAGCAGTGACTCGAGAACTAGCGGGATCACCGGGGAGCTGTTTTTT. It translates to CASSDSRTSGITGELFF. The chain joins TRBV6-4 to TRBJ2-2, with 10 positions matching TRBD2. V dropped 0 bases and J dropped 4; count of bases not matched to a gene: 5. Looked up from germline, CDR1 is MRHNA and CDR2 is SNTAGT. There are 17 residues in the CDR3.

The CDR3 sequence: CSVAPRLAGQETQYF. The DNA of the CDR3 is TGCAGCGTTGCTCCGCGACTAGCGGGACAAGAGACCCAGTACTTC. The V and J genes are TRBV29-1 and TRBJ2-5, with 11 bases aligning to TRBD2. V dropped 4 bases and J dropped 2; count of bases not matched to a gene: 6. Germline CDR1 is SQVTM and CDR2 is ANQGSEA. CDR3 length: 15 amino acids.

CDR3 DNA: TGTGCCAGCAGTGATAGTAGTTTAGCGTACTTC. This codes for CASSDSSLAYF. The V gene is TRBV6-1, the J gene TRBJ2-7; D unresolved. The CDR3 is 11 amino acids. Germline assignment: CDR1 MNHNS and CDR2 SASEGT. V gave up 3 bases and J gave up 12 bases, with 12 bases separating them.

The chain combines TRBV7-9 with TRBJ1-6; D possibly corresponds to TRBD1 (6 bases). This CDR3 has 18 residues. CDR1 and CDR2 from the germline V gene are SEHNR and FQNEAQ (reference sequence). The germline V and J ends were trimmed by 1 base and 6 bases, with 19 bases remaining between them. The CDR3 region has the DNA TGTGCCAGCAGCTTAGTAGTCCTGGACAGAATATCTAATTCACCCCTCCACTTT. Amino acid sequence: CASSLVVLDRISNSPLHF.

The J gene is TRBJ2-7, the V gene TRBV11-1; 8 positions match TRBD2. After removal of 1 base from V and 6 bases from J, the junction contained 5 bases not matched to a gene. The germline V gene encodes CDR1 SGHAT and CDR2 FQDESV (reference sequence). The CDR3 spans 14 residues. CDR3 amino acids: CASSLEAGGREQYF. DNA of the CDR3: TGTGCCAGCAGCTTAGAGGCGGGGGGCCGCGAGCAGTACTTC. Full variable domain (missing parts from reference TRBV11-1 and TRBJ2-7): EAEVAQSPRYKITEKSQAVAFWCDPISGHATLYWYRQILGQGPELLVQFQDESVVDDSQLPKDRFSAERLKGVDSTLKIQPAELGDSAMYLCASSLEAGGREQYFGPGTRLTVT.

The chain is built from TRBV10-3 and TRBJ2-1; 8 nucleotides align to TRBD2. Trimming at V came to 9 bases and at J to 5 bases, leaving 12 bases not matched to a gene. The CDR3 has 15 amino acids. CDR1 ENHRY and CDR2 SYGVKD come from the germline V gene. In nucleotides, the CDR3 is TGTGCCATTGAGTCTGGGGCGGGAGGTAACAATGAGCAGTTCTTC. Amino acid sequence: CAIESGAGGNNEQFF.

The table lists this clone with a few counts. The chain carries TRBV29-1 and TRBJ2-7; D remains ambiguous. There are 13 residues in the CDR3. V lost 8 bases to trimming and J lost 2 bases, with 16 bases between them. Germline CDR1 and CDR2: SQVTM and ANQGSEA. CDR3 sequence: CSPSTELPYEQYF. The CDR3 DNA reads TGCAGCCCTTCGACGGAGCTACCCTACGAGCAGTACTTC.

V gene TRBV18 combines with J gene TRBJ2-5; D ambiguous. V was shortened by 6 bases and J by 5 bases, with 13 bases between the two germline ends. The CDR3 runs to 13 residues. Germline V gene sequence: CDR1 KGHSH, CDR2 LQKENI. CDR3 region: CASSMRKEETQYF. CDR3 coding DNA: TGTGCCAGCTCTATGAGGAAGGAGGAGACCCAGTACTTC.

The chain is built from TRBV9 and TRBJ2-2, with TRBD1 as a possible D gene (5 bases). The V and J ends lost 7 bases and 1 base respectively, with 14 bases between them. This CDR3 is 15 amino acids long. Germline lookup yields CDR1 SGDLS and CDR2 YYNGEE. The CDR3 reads CASGVGRLNTGELFF. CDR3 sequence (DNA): TGTGCCAGCGGGGTGGGGCGGCTGAACACCGGGGAGCTGTTTTTT.

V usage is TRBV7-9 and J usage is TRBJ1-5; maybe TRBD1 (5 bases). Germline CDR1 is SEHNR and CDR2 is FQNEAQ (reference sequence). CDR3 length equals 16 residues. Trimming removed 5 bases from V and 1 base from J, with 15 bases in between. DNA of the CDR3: TGTGCCAGCAGCCCCGACGGCCGGGGGAGCAATCAGCCCCAGCATTTT. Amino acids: CASSPDGRGSNQPQHF.

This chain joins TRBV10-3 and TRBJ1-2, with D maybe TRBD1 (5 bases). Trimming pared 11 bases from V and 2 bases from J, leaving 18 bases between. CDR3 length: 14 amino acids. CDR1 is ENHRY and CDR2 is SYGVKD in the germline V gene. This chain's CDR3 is CAGGGPDSNYGYTF. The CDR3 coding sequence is TGTGCCGGTGGTGGACCTGACAGCAACTATGGCTACACCTTC.

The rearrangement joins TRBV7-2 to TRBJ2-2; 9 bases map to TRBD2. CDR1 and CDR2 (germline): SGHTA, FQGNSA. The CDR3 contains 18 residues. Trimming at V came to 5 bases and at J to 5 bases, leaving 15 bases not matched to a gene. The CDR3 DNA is TGTGCCAGCAGCCCCAGGGGTACTAGCGGGTCCCCTACCGGGGAGCTGTTTTTT. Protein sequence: CASSPRGTSGSPTGELFF.

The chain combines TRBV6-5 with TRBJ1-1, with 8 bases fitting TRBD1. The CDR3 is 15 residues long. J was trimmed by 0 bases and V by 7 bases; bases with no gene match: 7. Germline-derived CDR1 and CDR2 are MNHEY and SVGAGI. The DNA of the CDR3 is TGTGCCAGCAACAGGGGGGTGAAGATGAACACTGAAGCTTTCTTT. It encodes CASNRGVKMNTEAFF.

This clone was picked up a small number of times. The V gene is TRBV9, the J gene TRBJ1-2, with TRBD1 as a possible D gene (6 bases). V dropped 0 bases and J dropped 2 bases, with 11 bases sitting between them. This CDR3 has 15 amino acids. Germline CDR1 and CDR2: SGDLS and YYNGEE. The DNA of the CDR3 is TGTGCCAGCAGCGTAGAAAATAGGGGGAACTATGGCTACACCTTC. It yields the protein CASSVENRGNYGYTF. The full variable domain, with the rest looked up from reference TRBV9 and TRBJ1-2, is DSGVTQTPKHLITATGQRVTLRCSPRSGDLSVYWYQQSLDQGLQFLIQYYNGEERAKGNILERFSAQQFPDLHSELNLSSLELGDSALYFCASSVENRGNYGYTFGSGTRLTVV.

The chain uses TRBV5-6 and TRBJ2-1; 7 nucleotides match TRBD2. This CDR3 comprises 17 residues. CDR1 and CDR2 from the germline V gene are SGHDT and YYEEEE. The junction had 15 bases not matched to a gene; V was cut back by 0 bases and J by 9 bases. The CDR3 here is CASSLGRRAGDGPEQFF. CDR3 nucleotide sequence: TGTGCCAGCAGCTTGGGTAGGAGGGCGGGAGACGGTCCTGAGCAGTTCTTC. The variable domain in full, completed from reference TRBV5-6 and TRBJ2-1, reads DAGVTQSPTHLIKTRGQQVTLRCSPKSGHDTVSWYQQALGQGPQFIFQYYEEEERQRGNFPDRFSGHQFPNYSSELNVNALLLGDSALYLCASSLGRRAGDGPEQFFGPGTRLTVL.

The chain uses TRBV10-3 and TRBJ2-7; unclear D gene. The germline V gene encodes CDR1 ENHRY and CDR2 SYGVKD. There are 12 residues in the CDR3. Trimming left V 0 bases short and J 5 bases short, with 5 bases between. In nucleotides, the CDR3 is TGTGCCATCAGTGAGTCGTCGGACGAGCAGTACTTC. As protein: CAISESSDEQYF.

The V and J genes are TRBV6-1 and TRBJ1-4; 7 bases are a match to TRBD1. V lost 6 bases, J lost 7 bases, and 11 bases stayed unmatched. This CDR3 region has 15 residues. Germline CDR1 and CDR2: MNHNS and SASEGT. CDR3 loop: CASRLTGASGEKLFF. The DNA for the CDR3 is TGTGCCAGCAGACTCACAGGGGCGTCGGGTGAAAAACTGTTTTTT.

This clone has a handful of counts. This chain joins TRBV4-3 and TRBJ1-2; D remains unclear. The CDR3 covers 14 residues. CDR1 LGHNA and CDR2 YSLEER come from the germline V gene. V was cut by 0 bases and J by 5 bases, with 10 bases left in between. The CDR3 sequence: CASSQEITTYGYTF. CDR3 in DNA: TGCGCCAGCAGCCAAGAAATAACAACGTATGGCTACACCTTC.

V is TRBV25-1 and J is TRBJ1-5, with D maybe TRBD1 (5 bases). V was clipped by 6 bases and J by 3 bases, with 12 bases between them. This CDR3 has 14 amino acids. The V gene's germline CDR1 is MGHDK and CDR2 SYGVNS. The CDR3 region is CASRRLGDNQPQHF. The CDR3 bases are TGTGCCAGCAGGCGTCTAGGGGACAATCAGCCCCAGCATTTT.

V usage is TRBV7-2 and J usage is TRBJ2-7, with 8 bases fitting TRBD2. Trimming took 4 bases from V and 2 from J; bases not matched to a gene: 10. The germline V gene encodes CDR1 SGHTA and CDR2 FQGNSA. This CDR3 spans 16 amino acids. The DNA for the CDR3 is TGTGCCAGCAGCTCCCCCTGGGCGGGAGGTGCCTACGAGCAGTACTTC. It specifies CASSSPWAGGAYEQYF.

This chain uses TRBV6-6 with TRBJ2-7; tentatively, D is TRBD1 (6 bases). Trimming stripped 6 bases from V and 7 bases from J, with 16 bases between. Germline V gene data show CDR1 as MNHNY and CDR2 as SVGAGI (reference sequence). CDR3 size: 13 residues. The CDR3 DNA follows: TGTGCCAGCAGGGAACAGGGTTTGCGGGAGCAGTACTTC. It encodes CASREQGLREQYF.

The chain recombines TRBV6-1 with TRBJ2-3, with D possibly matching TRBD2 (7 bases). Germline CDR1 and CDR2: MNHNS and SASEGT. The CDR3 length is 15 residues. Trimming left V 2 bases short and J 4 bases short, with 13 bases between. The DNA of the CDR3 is TGTGCCAGCAGTGAAAGGGGGGGTGAGGCAGATACGCAGTATTTT. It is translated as CASSERGGEADTQYF.

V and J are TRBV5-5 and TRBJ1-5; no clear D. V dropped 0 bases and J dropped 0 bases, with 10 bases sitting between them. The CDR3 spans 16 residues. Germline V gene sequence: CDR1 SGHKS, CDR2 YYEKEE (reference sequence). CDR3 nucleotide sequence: TGTGCCAGCAGCTTGGTGAACACAATTAGCAATCAGCCCCAGCATTTT. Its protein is CASSLVNTISNQPQHF.

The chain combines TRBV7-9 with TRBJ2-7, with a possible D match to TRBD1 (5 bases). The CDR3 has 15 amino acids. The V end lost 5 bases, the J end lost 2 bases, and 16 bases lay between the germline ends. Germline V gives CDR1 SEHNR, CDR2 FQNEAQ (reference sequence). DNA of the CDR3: TGTGCCAGCAGCGTCGAAGGGGCCGAAACCTACGAGCAGTACTTC. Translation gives CASSVEGAETYEQYF.

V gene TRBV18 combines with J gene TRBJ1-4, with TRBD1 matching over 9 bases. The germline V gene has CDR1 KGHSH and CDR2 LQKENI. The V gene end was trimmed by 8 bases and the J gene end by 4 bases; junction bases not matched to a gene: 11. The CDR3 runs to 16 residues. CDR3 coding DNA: TGTGCCAGCGGCCGGGACAGGGTTCCTGGTAATGAAAAACTGTTTTTT. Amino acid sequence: CASGRDRVPGNEKLFF. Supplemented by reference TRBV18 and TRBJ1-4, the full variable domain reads NAGVMQNPRHLVRRRGQEARLRCSPMKGHSHVYWYRQLPEEGLKFMVYLQKENIIDESGMPKERFSAEFPKEGPSILRIQQVVRGDSAAYFCASGRDRVPGNEKLFFGSGTQLSVL.

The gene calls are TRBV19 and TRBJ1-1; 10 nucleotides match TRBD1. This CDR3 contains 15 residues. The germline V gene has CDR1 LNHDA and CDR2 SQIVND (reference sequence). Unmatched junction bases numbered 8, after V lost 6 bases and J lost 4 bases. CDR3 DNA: TGTGCCAGTAGGAACACCGGGACAGGGGTCACTGAAGCTTTCTTT. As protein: CASRNTGTGVTEAFF.

CDR3 in amino acids: CASSRQGQGQITIYF. The CDR3 DNA follows: TGTGCCAGCAGCCGGCAGGGTCAGGGTCAGATCACCATATATTTT. The chain is built from TRBV5-6 and TRBJ1-3, with D maybe TRBD1 (5 bases). Per germline, CDR1 SGHDT and CDR2 YYEEEE. V lost 4 bases and J 9 bases, leaving 20 bases between the germline ends. CDR3 size: 15 residues.

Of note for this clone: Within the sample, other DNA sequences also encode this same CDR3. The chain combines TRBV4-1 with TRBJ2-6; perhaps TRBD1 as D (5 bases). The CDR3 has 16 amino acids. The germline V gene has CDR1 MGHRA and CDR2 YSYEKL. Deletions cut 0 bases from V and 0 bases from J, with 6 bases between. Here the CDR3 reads CASSQDQGSGANVLTF. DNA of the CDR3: TGCGCCAGCAGCCAAGATCAGGGCTCTGGGGCCAACGTCCTGACTTTC.